This T cell receptor beta chain is from a study of OX40 agonist ivuxolimab in advanced cancers. Overall study: Clinicians treated patients with ivuxolimab, an agonistic anti-OX40 (CD134) antibody. Those treated in dose escalation had hepatocellular carcinoma, melanoma, renal cell cancer or head and neck cancer. Findings and caveats of the study: Clonal expansion in partial responders at 0.1-3.0 mg/kg ranked among the lowest.

About this clone itself: What it binds is not known.

The table came from immunoSEQ multiplex PCR; TCRdb's copy has only in-frame clones and leaves some out. The table has 50,000 or so clones, around nine tenths seen once. This CDR3 is built from 14 residues. Trimming took 4 bases from V and 1 from J, leaving 11 bases between them. Germline V lookup: CDR1 SGHKS, CDR2 YYEKEE (reference sequence). Sampling times: baseline, cycle 4 day 1, cycle 7 day 1. Sequences were derived from CD4+ or CD8+ T cells sorted from blood, sampled in a trial of the OX40 agonist ivuxolimab. The TCR comes from an adult with an advanced solid tumor such as melanoma, head and neck, liver or kidney cancer. The V gene is TRBV5-5, the J gene TRBJ1-1; D gene ambiguous. The CDR3 sequence: CASSGVGGNTEAFF. The CDR3, as DNA: TGTGCCAGCAGCGGAGTCGGAGGGAACACTGAAGCTTTCTTT.